This TCR beta chain emerged from a study of T-cell reconstitution after alpha-beta-depleted transplantation in children (dated by TCRdb to the mid-2010s). In the study overall: Using TCR repertoire profiling, the study quantitatively followed how T-cell immune reconstitution unfolded in children after TCRalphabeta/CD19-depleted allogeneic hematopoietic cell transplantation.

The sample's treatment or condition label is to be understood as: allogeneic hematopoietic cell transplantation with graft depleted of TCRalphabeta T cells and CD19 B cells. The children who served as transplant recipients had been given grafts of TCRalphabeta/CD19-depleted allogeneic hematopoietic cells. This clonotype was seen more than once but under ten times. Its target antigen remains unknown. It has no much larger one-base neighbor in the sample; base qualities were not kept. The library was made by PCR. Sequencer: Illumina HiSeq 2500. Molecular barcoding was employed in the preparation of TCR libraries, with unique molecular identifiers being used to normalize TCRbeta repertoire quantification. TCRdb passed the public sequencing reads through fastp at Q25 and MiXCR, retaining productive beta sequences. One record per CDR3 amino acid sequence lists the most common genes and DNA. This sample has about 830,000 distinct CDR3 sequences in its table, and around 15% of those were observed once. Jointly, the top ten make up roughly 4.8% of the sample.

Clipping removes 0 bases from V and 6 bases from J, with 3 as the unmatched junction base count. Measured from the cysteine to the phenylalanine, the CDR3 is 15 residues long. The DNA shown is the 45-base CDR3, in frame from base 1. The germline V gene provides CDR1 SGHRS and CDR2 YFSETQ. Beyond this particular receptor, the publication reports: In some patients, high TCRbeta diversity at day 60 was attributed to recipient T cells and intrathymic progenitors that had survived conditioning. Hyperexpanded clone frequencies declined over subsequent months; after one year, T-cell counts and TCRbeta diversity were mostly attributed to newly produced T cells. Apparently early alphabetaT-cell count recovery about two months after transplant reportedly relied on only several hundred rapidly expanded clones derived from non-depleted graft cells.

This sequence uses TRBV5-1 and TRBJ2-1; 10 junctional bases match TRBD2. This specimen was PBMCs, mostly from graft donor cells, taken 360 days after TCRalphabeta/CD19-depleted stem cell transplant. The TCR comes from a male patient younger than 18 who had a stem cell transplant for acute lymphoblastic leukemia, so the T cells may come from the graft donor. CDR3 sequence: CASSLALAGSNEQFF. At the DNA level, the sequence is TGCGCCAGCAGCTTGGCACTAGCGGGGAGCAATGAGCAGTTCTTC.